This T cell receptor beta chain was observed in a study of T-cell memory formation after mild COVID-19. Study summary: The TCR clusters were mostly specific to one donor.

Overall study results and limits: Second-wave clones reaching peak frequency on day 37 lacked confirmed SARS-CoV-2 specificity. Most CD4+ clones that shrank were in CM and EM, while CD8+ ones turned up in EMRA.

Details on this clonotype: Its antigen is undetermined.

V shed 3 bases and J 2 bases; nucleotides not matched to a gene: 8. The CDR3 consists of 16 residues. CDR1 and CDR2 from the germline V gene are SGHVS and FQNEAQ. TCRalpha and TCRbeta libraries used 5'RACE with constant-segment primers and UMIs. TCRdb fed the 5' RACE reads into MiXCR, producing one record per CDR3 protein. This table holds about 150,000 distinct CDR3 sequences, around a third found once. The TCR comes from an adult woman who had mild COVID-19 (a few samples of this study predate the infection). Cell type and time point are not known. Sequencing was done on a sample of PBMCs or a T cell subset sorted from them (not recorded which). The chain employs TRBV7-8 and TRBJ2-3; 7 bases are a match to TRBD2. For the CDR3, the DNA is TGTGCCAGCAGCTTCCGGGACTATAGAGTCACAGATACGCAGTATTTT. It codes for CASSFRDYRVTDTQYF.